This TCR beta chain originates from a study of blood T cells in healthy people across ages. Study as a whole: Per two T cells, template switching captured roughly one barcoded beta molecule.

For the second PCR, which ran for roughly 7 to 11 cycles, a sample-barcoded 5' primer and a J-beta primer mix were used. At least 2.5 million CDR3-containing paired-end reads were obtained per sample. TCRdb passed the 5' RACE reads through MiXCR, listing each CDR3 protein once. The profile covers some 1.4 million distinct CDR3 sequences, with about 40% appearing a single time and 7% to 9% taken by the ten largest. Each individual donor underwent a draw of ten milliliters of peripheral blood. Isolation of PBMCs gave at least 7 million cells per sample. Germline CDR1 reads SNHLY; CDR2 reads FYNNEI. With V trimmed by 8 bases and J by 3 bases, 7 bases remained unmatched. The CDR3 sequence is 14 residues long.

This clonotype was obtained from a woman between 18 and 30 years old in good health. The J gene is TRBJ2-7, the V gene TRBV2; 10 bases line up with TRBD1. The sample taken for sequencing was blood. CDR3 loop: CASLSRTGGYEQYF. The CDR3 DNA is TGTGCCAGCCTCTCCCGGACAGGGGGCTACGAGCAGTACTTC.